The rows below give T cell receptor beta chains drawn from one sample of a study of cytomegalovirus exposure and HLA in healthy donors. Assay: immunoSEQ multiplex PCR; the TCRdb copy retains only in-frame clones and omits some. This sample has fewer than 150,000 clones, with approximately 80% found just once. The sequenced sample was PBMCs. The receptor set was obtained from a woman aged 45-65 years in good health and CMV-seronegative. The CDR3 runs from the conserved cysteine through the conserved F or W. Each record gives: CDR3 length, V gene, clone size, D gene, J gene, CDR3 DNA, CDR3 protein. The D gene is left open where the match is weak. Part of the rows lack a size; the others show once, few, many or a class for expanded clones.

16,TRBV7-8,NA,NA,TRBJ2-3,TGTGCCAGCAGCTTAATGGCGGGGACTAGCACAGATACGCAGTATTTT,CASSLMAGTSTDTQYF
13,TRBV19,NA,NA,TRBJ2-3,TGTGCCAGTAGTATTGGGGGCGAGGGACAGCAGTATTTT,CASSIGGEGQQYF
15,TRBV7-6,NA,TRBD1,TRBJ1-1,TGTGCCAGCAGCCCTCGACAGGGGGCGAACACTGAAGCTTTCTTT,CASSPRQGANTEAFF
14,TRBV2,NA,TRBD1,TRBJ1-4,TGTGCCAGCGTGACAGGGGGCGCCCCTGAAAAACTGTTTTTT,CASVTGGAPEKLFF
19,TRBV7-3,NA,TRBD2,TRBJ2-1,TGTGCCAGCAGCTTAAGGGGGGGGTTGGGGACTAGGCCCTACAATGAGCAGTTCTTC,CASSLRGGLGTRPYNEQFF
16,TRBV9,NA,TRBD2,TRBJ2-5,TGTGCCAGCAGCGTAGTTGGCGGGGGGCTCGGGGAGACCCAGTACTTC,CASSVVGGGLGETQYF
14,TRBV5-1,NA,TRBD2,TRBJ2-3,TGCGCCACCCAAACTAGCGGGGGTTTAGATACGCAGTATTTT,CATQTSGGLDTQYF
15,TRBV28,NA,TRBD1,TRBJ2-3,TGTGCCAGCTGGATCAGGACAGGGAACACAGATACGCAGTATTTT,CASWIRTGNTDTQYF
16,TRBV15,NA,NA,TRBJ1-1,TGTGCCACCAGCAGAGATCTTATAGCTATGAACACTGAAGCTTTCTTT,CATSRDLIAMNTEAFF
12,TRBV2,NA,NA,TRBJ2-7,TGTGCCAGCAGGGAGGACAGCTACGAGCAGTACTTC,CASREDSYEQYF
13,TRBV27,NA,NA,TRBJ1-6,TGTGCCAGCAGTACGCGATATAATTCACCCCTCCACTTT,CASSTRYNSPLHF
13,TRBV29-1,NA,NA,TRBJ1-2,TGCAGCGTTGAAGGGGGCAGCTACTATGGCTACACCTTC,CSVEGGSYYGYTF
12,TRBV29-1,NA,NA,TRBJ2-4,TGCAGCGCCGAAGAAACAGGGTACATTCAGTACTTC,CSAEETGYIQYF
14,TRBV6-4,few,NA,TRBJ2-2,TGTGCCAGCAGTGAAGGCCAGGAAGACGGGGAGCTGTTTTTT,CASSEGQEDGELFF
14,TRBV4-1,NA,NA,TRBJ1-1,TGCGCCAGCAGCCCGTGGGGGGGGGACACTGAAGCTTTCTTT,CASSPWGGDTEAFF
16,TRBV2,NA,NA,TRBJ1-5,TGTGCCAGCAGTACCGGTGCCAATCATAGCAATCAGCCCCAGCATTTT,CASSTGANHSNQPQHF
15,TRBV2,NA,NA,TRBJ2-3,TGTGCCATTATGACTAGGGCAGTTAACGAAGATACGCAGTATTTT,CAIMTRAVNEDTQYF
15,TRBV5-1,NA,NA,TRBJ2-7,TGCGCCAGCAGCTTGGCCTCCCAGGCGAGCTACGAGCAGTACTTC,CASSLASQASYEQYF
13,TRBV2,NA,TRBD1,TRBJ1-1,TGTGCCAGCAGGCGACAGGGTATCACTGAAGCTTTCTTT,CASRRQGITEAFF
15,TRBV18,NA,TRBD1,TRBJ2-7,TGTGCCAGCTTTAAAGGACAGGGCGGACTTCACGAGCAGTACTTC,CASFKGQGGLHEQYF
16,TRBV7-9,NA,TRBD2,TRBJ2-3,TGTGCCAGCAGCCCACGACTAGCGGGGGCCACAGATACGCAGTATTTT,CASSPRLAGATDTQYF
11,TRBV7-8,NA,NA,TRBJ2-7,TGTGCCAGCAGCCCTAACTACGAGCAGTACTTC,CASSPNYEQYF
15,TRBV5-1,NA,NA,TRBJ2-3,TGCGCCAGCAGCTGGCCCCGGGGTCCCCCAGATACGCAGTATTTT,CASSWPRGPPDTQYF
16,TRBV4-1,few,TRBD1,TRBJ2-4,TGCGCCAGCAGCCAACTTGACAGGGGAGCCAAAAACATTCAGTACTTC,CASSQLDRGAKNIQYF
15,TRBV30,NA,NA,TRBJ1-3,TGTGCCTGGAGTGAGGATCACAGGGAAAGAAACACCATATATTTT,CAWSEDHRERNTIYF
18,TRBV19,once,TRBD2,TRBJ2-3,TGTGCCAGTAGCCTGACTAGCGGGGGGGCGGGTGGCGCAGATACGCAGTATTTT,CASSLTSGGAGGADTQYF
14,TRBV7-9,NA,TRBD1,TRBJ1-2,TGTGCCAGCAGCTTAGCGACAGGGAACTATGGCTACACCTTC,CASSLATGNYGYTF
16,TRBV4-3,NA,TRBD1,TRBJ2-1,TGCGCCAGCAGCCAAGATCACAGGGGGCGATACAATGAGCAGTTCTTC,CASSQDHRGRYNEQFF
15,TRBV30,NA,TRBD1,TRBJ1-5,TGTGCCTGGAGTGCGACAGGGTCGAGCAATCAGCCCCAGCATTTT,CAWSATGSSNQPQHF
17,TRBV4-1,NA,NA,TRBJ1-4,TGCGCCAGCAGCCAAGGGGGGGGCGGCCCAAGGAATGAAAAACTGTTTTTT,CASSQGGGGPRNEKLFF
14,TRBV5-6,NA,NA,TRBJ2-7,TGTGCCAGCAGCTTGGGGCAGACAAACTACGAGCAGTACTTC,CASSLGQTNYEQYF
16,TRBV27,NA,NA,TRBJ1-2,TGTGCCAGCAGTTTAATGGGGGGACGGGCCAGGATAGGCTACACCTTC,CASSLMGGRARIGYTF
15,TRBV7-8,NA,TRBD1,TRBJ2-5,TGTGCCAGCAGCTTACTAGGGACAGGGAAAGAGACCCAGTACTTC,CASSLLGTGKETQYF
14,TRBV6-5,NA,NA,TRBJ1-6,TGTGCCAGCAGTTACTCGTGGCTCAATTCACCCCTCCACTTT,CASSYSWLNSPLHF
13,TRBV6-1,NA,TRBD1,TRBJ1-2,TGTGCCAGCAGAATCCATCAGGGGGAAGGCTACACCTTC,CASRIHQGEGYTF
15,TRBV5-1,NA,TRBD1,TRBJ2-7,TGCGCCAGCAGCTTCGGGACAGGGCGAGCTTACGAGCAGTACTTC,CASSFGTGRAYEQYF
15,TRBV7-8,NA,NA,TRBJ1-5,TGTGCCAGCAGCTTATCGGGGGTGGGTAATCAGCCCCAGCATTTT,CASSLSGVGNQPQHF
12,TRBV6-5,NA,TRBD1,TRBJ1-2,TGTGCCAGCAGCTTAACAGGGGATGGCTACACCTTC,CASSLTGDGYTF
13,TRBV10-1,NA,TRBD1,TRBJ1-2,TGCGCCAGCGCGCGGGACAGGGACTATGGCTACACCTTC,CASARDRDYGYTF
16,TRBV10-3,once,TRBD2,TRBJ2-3,TGTGCCATCAGTGAGTCGTTTGCGGGGGGGATAGATACGCAGTATTTT,CAISESFAGGIDTQYF
15,TRBV5-4,NA,NA,TRBJ1-1,TGTGCCAGCAGCTTGAGTCGGGGAATGAACACTGAAGCTTTCTTT,CASSLSRGMNTEAFF
15,TRBV27,NA,TRBD1,TRBJ2-2,TGTGCCAGCAGTTCAACAGGGGGCATCGCCGGGGAGCTGTTTTTT,CASSSTGGIAGELFF
13,TRBV5-1,NA,NA,TRBJ2-7,TGCGCCAGCAGCTTGGCGGGGAACTACGAGCAGTACTTC,CASSLAGNYEQYF
15,TRBV18,NA,NA,TRBJ1-3,TGTGCCAGCTCACCACAAATGGCAGCTGGAAACACCATATATTTT,CASSPQMAAGNTIYF
14,TRBV18,NA,TRBD1,TRBJ2-1,TGTGCCAGCTCACCACGGGGACAGTTGACTGAGCAGTTCTTC,CASSPRGQLTEQFF
16,TRBV5-1,NA,NA,TRBJ1-1,TGCGCCAGCAGCTTTTTTGGCCTCGAAGAGGGCACTGAAGCTTTCTTT,CASSFFGLEEGTEAFF
15,TRBV27,NA,TRBD2,TRBJ2-1,TGTGCCAGCAGTTTCGGACTAGCCGGGCGGAATGAGCAGTTCTTC,CASSFGLAGRNEQFF
15,TRBV6-5,NA,NA,TRBJ2-3,TGTGCCAGCAGTTACTCGACGCAGGATACAGATACGCAGTATTTT,CASSYSTQDTDTQYF
14,TRBV5-4,NA,NA,TRBJ1-2,TGTGCCAGCAGCTCGGGGTGGCAGTCCTATGGCTACACCTTC,CASSSGWQSYGYTF
14,TRBV6-1,NA,NA,TRBJ1-4,TGTGCCAGCAGGAAAGGGGGAACTAATGAAAAACTGTTTTTT,CASRKGGTNEKLFF
15,TRBV4-1,NA,NA,TRBJ2-7,TGCGCCAGCAGCCCATCAGGGTTCCCCACCTACGAGCAGTACTTC,CASSPSGFPTYEQYF
14,TRBV5-1,once,TRBD1,TRBJ2-3,TGCGCCAGCAGCTTGGTACAGGGGCCAGATACGCAGTATTTT,CASSLVQGPDTQYF
11,TRBV19,NA,NA,TRBJ2-4,TGTGCCACAGGGTCGGGAAACATTCAGTACTTC,CATGSGNIQYF
15,TRBV5-1,once,NA,TRBJ2-5,TGCGCCAGCAGCCACCTCGGACCCGCGGAAGGGGCCCAGTACTTC,CASSHLGPAEGAQYF
13,TRBV19,NA,NA,TRBJ2-2,TGTGCCAGTAGTATCTGGAACACCGGGGAGCTGTTTTTT,CASSIWNTGELFF
16,TRBV14,NA,NA,TRBJ1-2,TGTGCCAGCAGCCACTGGGCAGGGGCAGCTAACTATGGCTACACCTTC,CASSHWAGAANYGYTF